This note documents a single TCR beta chain sequence. The table came from immunoSEQ multiplex PCR; TCRdb's copy has only in-frame clones and leaves some out. The table shows about 140,000 clones, with around 90% occurring only once. This record belongs to a study of control samples from healthy donors and cancer patients. V dropped 2 bases and J dropped 12 bases, with 11 bases sitting between them. The V gene's germline CDR1 is SGHAT and CDR2 FQDESV (reference sequence). This CDR3 comprises 12 residues. The chain is built from TRBV11-1 and TRBJ2-1; weak D call: TRBD1 (6 bases). The source material was blood. The source is a man aged 18 to 30 in good health. CDR3 bases: TGTGCCAGCAGCTTACGGGACACAACGCAGTTCTTC. Its protein is CASSLRDTTQFF.